This section outlines one TCR beta chain sequence together with its context. Per the germline V gene, CDR1 is MDHEN and CDR2 is SYDVKM. The junction had 2 bases not matched to a gene; V was cut back by 7 bases and J by 8 bases. The CDR3 runs 14 residues. Assay used: immunoSEQ multiplex PCR; TCRdb lists only in-frame clones, some missing. The sample yields 200,000 to 250,000 clones, 70% seen once. The record originates from a study of cytotoxic CD8 clonotypes in ibrutinib-treated CLL. The sequenced sample was PBMCs, obtained after 24 months of ibrutinib treatment. This chain connects TRBV28 to TRBJ2-1, with 16 bases fitting TRBD2. This sequence was found in a human donor with chronic lymphocytic leukemia. The CDR3 DNA follows: TGTGCCAGCATTGGGACTAGCGGGAGGGATGAGCAGTTCTTC. This sequence encodes CASIGTSGRDEQFF.